The rows below give T cell receptor beta chains drawn from one sample of a study of shared clonotypes between healthy human individuals. Profiled with immunoSEQ multiplex PCR; TCRdb holds only in-frame clones, not every one. The sample comprises 2 million to 2.5 million clones, about 90% of which are singletons, and about 0.41% rests with the top ten. The sample comprised naive CD4+ T cells from PBMCs. These receptor sequences come from a young man in good health. Some clones in this sample may be carry-over from other donors' samples. CDR3s include the opening cysteine and the closing phenylalanine or tryptophan. A D gene is named only where the DNA matches it firmly. Some rows have no size entry. The others give once, few or many, or a class for an expanded clone.

abundance	d_gene	j_gene	v_gene	CDR3aa	CDR3nt
-	-	TRBJ2-7	TRBV15	CATSTRGSYEQYF	TGTGCCACCAGCACCAGGGGTTCCTACGAGCAGTACTTC
-	-	TRBJ1-1	TRBV23-1	CARGARDMNTEAFF	TGCGCCAGGGGGGCGAGGGATATGAACACTGAAGCTTTCTTT
-	TRBD2	TRBJ2-1	TRBV28	CASSLGASGHNEQFF	TGTGCCAGCAGTTTGGGAGCTAGCGGACACAATGAGCAGTTCTTC
once	-	TRBJ2-2	TRBV4-3	CASSQGATPGTGELFF	TGCGCCAGCAGCCAGGGCGCTACTCCGGGCACCGGGGAGCTGTTTTTT
-	-	TRBJ2-5	TRBV7-7	CASSLDRGETQYF	TGTGCCAGCAGCTTAGACCGGGGGGAGACCCAGTACTTC
-	TRBD1	TRBJ2-7	TRBV7-6	CASSLRGTGAYEQYF	TGTGCCAGCAGCTTAAGGGGGACAGGGGCCTACGAGCAGTACTTC
once	TRBD1	TRBJ1-1	TRBV19	CASSIRQGKRAFF	TGTGCCAGTAGTATTAGACAGGGCAAACGGGCTTTCTTT
-	-	TRBJ1-3	TRBV15	CATSRERGSGNTIYF	TGTGCCACCAGCAGAGAACGGGGCTCTGGAAACACCATATATTTT
-	-	TRBJ2-3	TRBV19	CASSKGGLEQYF	TGTGCCAGTAGTAAGGGGGGGCTCGAGCAGTATTTT
-	-	TRBJ1-5	TRBV28	CASSLAYQPQHF	TGTGCCAGCAGTTTGGCATATCAGCCCCAGCATTTT
-	-	TRBJ1-4	TRBV15	CATSRGFNEKLFF	TGTGCCACCAGCAGAGGGTTTAATGAAAAACTGTTTTTT
-	TRBD1	TRBJ1-1	TRBV2	CASRGDRATEAFF	TGTGCCAGCAGAGGTGACAGGGCCACTGAAGCTTTCTTT
few	-	TRBJ1-1	TRBV7-6	CASSLATPGTEAFF	TGTGCCAGCAGCTTAGCGACTCCCGGGACAGAAGCTTTCTTT
-	TRBD1	TRBJ2-5	TRBV6-4	CASSRGQGETQYF	TGTGCCAGCAGTCGGGGACAGGGGGAGACCCAGTACTTC
-	TRBD2	TRBJ2-1	TRBV7-3	CASSPYSGNYNEQFF	TGTGCCAGCAGCCCATATAGCGGGAACTACAATGAGCAGTTCTTC
-	TRBD1	TRBJ1-2	TRBV7-9	CASSWTGAGYTF	TGTGCCAGCAGCTGGACAGGTGCCGGCTACACCTTC
-	TRBD1	TRBJ2-7	TRBV19	CASSSPGTASYEQYF	TGTGCCAGTAGTTCACCCGGGACAGCGTCTTACGAGCAGTACTTC
-	-	TRBJ2-1	TRBV11-3	CASSPQGGRHEQFF	TGTGCCAGCAGCCCACAGGGTGGGAGGCATGAGCAGTTCTTC
-	-	TRBJ2-6	TRBV5-1	CASSLGGTYSGANVLTF	TGCGCCAGCAGCTTGGGTGGAACCTACTCTGGGGCCAACGTCCTGACTTTC
-	-	TRBJ1-1	TRBV2	CASSEGEANTEAFF	TGTGCCAGCAGTGAGGGCGAAGCGAACACTGAAGCTTTCTTT
-	-	TRBJ1-2	TRBV14	CASSQGLDYGYTF	TGTGCCAGCAGCCAGGGACTGGACTATGGCTACACCTTC
few	TRBD1	TRBJ2-3	TRBV5-1	CASSRFGNRGEDTQYF	TGCGCCAGCAGCCGATTTGGTAACAGGGGAGAAGATACGCAGTATTTT
-	TRBD1	TRBJ2-3	TRBV2	CASLWDSGADTQYF	TGTGCCAGCCTCTGGGACAGCGGAGCGGATACGCAGTATTTT
-	-	TRBJ2-5	TRBV29-1	CSAAGAVQETQYF	TGCAGCGCCGCAGGGGCAGTCCAAGAGACCCAGTACTTC
-	-	TRBJ1-5	TRBV19	CASSIVQGGSLSPQHF	TGTGCCAGTAGTATAGTGCAAGGCGGTAGCTTGTCGCCCCAGCATTTT
-	-	TRBJ2-7	TRBV2	CASSVGRGWDYEQYF	TGTGCCAGCAGTGTTGGGAGAGGGTGGGATTACGAGCAGTACTTC
once	TRBD1	TRBJ2-7	TRBV27	CASSSSGQGFVHEQYF	TGTGCCAGCAGTTCCTCGGGACAGGGGTTCGTCCACGAGCAGTACTTC
-	-	TRBJ1-5	TRBV5-6	CASSSEGVRGSNQPQHF	TGTGCCAGCAGCTCAGAGGGTGTCAGGGGAAGCAATCAGCCCCAGCATTTT
-	TRBD1	TRBJ2-1	TRBV7-9	CASSSDRAKVF	TGTGCCAGCAGCTCCGACAGGGCCAAGGTCTTC
-	-	TRBJ1-2	TRBV12-5	CASGPSQGPNYGYTF	TGTGCTAGTGGCCCGTCGCAGGGCCCTAACTATGGCTACACCTTC
-	-	TRBJ2-5	TRBV7-2	CASSLSGRPEETQYF	TGTGCCAGCAGCTTATCCGGAAGGCCAGAAGAGACCCAGTACTTC
-	-	TRBJ2-7	TRBV5-6	CASSTGREQYF	TGTGCCAGCAGCACAGGGCGCGAGCAGTACTTC
-	-	TRBJ1-5	TRBV28	CASSWGDRSNQPQHF	TGTGCCAGCAGTTGGGGAGACAGGAGCAATCAGCCCCAGCATTTT
-	TRBD2	TRBJ2-1	TRBV19	CASSPRGGPDEQFF	TGTGCCAGTAGCCCTCGGGGGGGGCCTGACGAGCAGTTCTTC
-	TRBD1	TRBJ2-1	TRBV25-1	CASSEPRTGGLNEQFF	TGTGCCAGCAGTGAACCCAGGACAGGGGGCCTCAATGAGCAGTTCTTC